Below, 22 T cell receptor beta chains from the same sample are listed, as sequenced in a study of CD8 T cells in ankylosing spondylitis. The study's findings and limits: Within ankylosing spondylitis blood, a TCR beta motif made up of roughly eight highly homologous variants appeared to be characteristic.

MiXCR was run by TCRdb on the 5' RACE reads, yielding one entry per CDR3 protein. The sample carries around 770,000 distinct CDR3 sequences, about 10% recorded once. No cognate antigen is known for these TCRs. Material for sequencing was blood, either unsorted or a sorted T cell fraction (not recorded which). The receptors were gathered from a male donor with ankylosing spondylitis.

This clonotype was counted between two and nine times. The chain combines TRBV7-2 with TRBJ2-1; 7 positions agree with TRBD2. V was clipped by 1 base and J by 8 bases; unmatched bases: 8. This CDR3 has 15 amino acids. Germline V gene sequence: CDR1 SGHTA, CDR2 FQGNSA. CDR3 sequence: CASSLEVGGPDEQFF. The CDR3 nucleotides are TGTGCCAGCAGCTTAGAGGTGGGAGGGCCTGATGAGCAGTTCTTC. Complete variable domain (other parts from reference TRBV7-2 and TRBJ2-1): GAGVSQSPSNKVTEKGKDVELRCDPISGHTALYWYRQSLGQGLEFLIYFQGNSAPDKSGLPSDRFSAERTGGSVSTLTIQRTQQEDSAVYLCASSLEVGGPDEQFFGPGTRLTVL.

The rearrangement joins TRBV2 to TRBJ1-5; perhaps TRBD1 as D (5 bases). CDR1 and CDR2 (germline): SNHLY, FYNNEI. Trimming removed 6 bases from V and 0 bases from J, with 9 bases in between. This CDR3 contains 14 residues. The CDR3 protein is CASRGLTSNQPQHF. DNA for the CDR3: TGTGCCAGCAGGGGACTGACTAGCAATCAGCCCCAGCATTTT.

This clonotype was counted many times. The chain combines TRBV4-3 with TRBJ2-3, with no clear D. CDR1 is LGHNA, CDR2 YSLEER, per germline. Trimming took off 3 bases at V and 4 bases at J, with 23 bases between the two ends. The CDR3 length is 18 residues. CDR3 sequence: CASSQSHLGPQDPDTQYF. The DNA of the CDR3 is TGCGCCAGCAGCCAGTCCCATTTGGGCCCGCAGGATCCAGATACGCAGTATTTT.

CDR3 region: CATVFEGSYNEQFF. Here the CDR3 DNA reads TGTGCCACCGTTTTCGAGGGCAGCTACAATGAGCAGTTCTTC. The V and J genes are TRBV11-2 and TRBJ2-1; perhaps TRBD2 as D (5 bases). CDR1 and CDR2 (germline): SGHAT, FQNNGV. Deletions cut 10 bases from V and 3 bases from J, with 16 bases between. This CDR3 is built from 14 residues.

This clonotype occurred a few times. CDR3 amino acids: CASSGNNEQFF. The CDR3 nucleotides read TGTGCCAGCAGCGGGAACAATGAGCAGTTCTTC. The chain couples TRBV7-9 to TRBJ2-1; D is unresolved. CDR3 length: 11 amino acids. Germline CDR1 is SEHNR and CDR2 is FQNEAQ (reference sequence). The V and J ends lost 5 bases and 5 bases respectively, with 4 bases between them.

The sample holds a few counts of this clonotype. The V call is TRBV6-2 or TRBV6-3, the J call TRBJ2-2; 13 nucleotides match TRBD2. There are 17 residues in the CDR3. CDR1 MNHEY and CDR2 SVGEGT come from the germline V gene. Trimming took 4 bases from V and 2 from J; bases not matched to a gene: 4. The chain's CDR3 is CASSSRTSGSNTGELFF. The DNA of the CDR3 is TGTGCCAGCAGTTCGCGGACTAGCGGGAGTAACACCGGGGAGCTGTTTTTT.

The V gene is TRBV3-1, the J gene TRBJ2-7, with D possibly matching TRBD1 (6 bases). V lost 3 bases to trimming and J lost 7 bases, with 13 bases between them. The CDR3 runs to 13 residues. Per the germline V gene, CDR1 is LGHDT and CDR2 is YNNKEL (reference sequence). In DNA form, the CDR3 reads TGTGCCAGCAGCCACACAGGGTTAGGAGAGCAGTACTTC. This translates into CASSHTGLGEQYF.

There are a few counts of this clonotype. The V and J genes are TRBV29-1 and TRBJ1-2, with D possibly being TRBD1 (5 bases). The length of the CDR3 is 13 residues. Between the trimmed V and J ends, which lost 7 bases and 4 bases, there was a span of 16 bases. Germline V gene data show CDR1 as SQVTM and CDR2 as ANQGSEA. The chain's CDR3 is CSATAGRGYGYTF. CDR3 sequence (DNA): TGCAGCGCAACCGCGGGGCGCGGCTATGGCTACACCTTC.

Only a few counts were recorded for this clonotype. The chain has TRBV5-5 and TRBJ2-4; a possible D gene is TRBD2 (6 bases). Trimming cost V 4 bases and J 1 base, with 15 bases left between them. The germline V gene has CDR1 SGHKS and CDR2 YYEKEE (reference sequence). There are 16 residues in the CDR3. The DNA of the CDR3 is TGTGCCAGCAGCCGCGGGACCGGCGAGGCCAAAAACATTCAGTACTTC. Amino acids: CASSRGTGEAKNIQYF.

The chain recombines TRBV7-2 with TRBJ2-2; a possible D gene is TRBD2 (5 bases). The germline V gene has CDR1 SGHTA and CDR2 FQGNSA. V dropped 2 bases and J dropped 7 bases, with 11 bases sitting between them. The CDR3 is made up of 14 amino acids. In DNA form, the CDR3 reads TGTGCCAGCAGCTTAATAGCGTATAACGGGGAGCTGTTTTTT. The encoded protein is CASSLIAYNGELFF. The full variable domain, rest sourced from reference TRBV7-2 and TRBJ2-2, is GAGVSQSPSNKVTEKGKDVELRCDPISGHTALYWYRQSLGQGLEFLIYFQGNSAPDKSGLPSDRFSAERTGGSVSTLTIQRTQQEDSAVYLCASSLIAYNGELFFGEGSRLTVL.

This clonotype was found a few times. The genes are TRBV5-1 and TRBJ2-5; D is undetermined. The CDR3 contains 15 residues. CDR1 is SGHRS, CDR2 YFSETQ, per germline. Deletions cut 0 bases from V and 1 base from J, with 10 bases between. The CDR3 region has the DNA TGCGCCAGCAGCTTGGCCAACTCTTTCCAAGAGACCCAGTACTTC. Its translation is CASSLANSFQETQYF.

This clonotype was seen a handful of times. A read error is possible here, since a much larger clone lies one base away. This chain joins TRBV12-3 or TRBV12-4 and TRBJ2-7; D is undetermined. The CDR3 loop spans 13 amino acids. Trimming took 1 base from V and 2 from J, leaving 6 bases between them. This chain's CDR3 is CASSLDATYEQYF. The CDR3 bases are TGTGCCAGCAGTTTAGACGCTACCTACGAGCAGTACTTC.

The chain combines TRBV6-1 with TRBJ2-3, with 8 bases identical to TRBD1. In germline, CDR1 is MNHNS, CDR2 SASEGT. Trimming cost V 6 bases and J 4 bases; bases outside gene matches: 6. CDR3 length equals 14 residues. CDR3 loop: CASRRTGLADTQYF. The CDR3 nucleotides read TGTGCCAGCAGGAGGACAGGGTTGGCAGATACGCAGTATTTT.

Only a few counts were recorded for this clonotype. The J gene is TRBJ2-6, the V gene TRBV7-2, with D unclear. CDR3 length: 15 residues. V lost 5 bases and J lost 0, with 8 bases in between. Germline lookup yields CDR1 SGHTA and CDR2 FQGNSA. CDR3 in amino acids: CASSPVVSGANVLTF. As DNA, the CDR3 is TGTGCCAGCAGCCCCGTAGTCTCTGGGGCCAACGTCCTGACTTTC.

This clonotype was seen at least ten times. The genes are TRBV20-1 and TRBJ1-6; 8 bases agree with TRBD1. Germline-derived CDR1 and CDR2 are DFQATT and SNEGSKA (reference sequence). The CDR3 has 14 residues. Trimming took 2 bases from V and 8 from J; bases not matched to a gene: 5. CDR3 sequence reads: CSARPGQGYSPLHF. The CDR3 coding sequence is TGCAGTGCTAGACCCGGACAGGGTTATTCACCCCTCCACTTT.

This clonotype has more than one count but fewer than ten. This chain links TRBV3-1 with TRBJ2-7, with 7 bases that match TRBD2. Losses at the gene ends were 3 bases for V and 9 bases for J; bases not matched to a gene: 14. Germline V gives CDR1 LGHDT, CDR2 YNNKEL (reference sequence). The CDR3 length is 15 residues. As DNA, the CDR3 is TGTGCCAGCAGCCAGAGGCGGGACGGGGGGTTAGTGCAGTACTTC. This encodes CASSQRRDGGLVQYF.

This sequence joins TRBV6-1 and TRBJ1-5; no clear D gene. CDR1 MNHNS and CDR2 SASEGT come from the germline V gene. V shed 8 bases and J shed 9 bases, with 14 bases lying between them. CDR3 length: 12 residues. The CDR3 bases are TGTGCCAGCGAGAACGGGATGGGGCCCCAGCATTTT. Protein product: CASENGMGPQHF.

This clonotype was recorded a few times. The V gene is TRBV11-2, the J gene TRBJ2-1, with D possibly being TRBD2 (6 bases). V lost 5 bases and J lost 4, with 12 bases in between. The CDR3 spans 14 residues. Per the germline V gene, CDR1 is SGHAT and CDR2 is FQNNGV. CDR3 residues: CASSRDLQYNEQFF. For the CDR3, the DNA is TGTGCCAGCAGCCGGGACTTACAGTACAATGAGCAGTTCTTC.

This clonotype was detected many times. In DNA, the CDR3 is TGTGCCAGCAGCCGAACAGGGATGAGGCAGCCCCAGCATTTT. It specifies CASSRTGMRQPQHF. V usage is TRBV27 and J usage is TRBJ1-5, with D perhaps matching TRBD1 (6 bases). CDR3 length: 14 amino acids. CDR1 and CDR2 (germline): MNHEY, SMNVEV (reference sequence). The ends were cut back, 6 bases at V and 7 bases at J, with 16 bases in the middle.

This chain's CDR3 is CSARVRAANTEAFF. The CDR3 nucleotides read TGCAGTGCTAGAGTCCGGGCAGCGAACACTGAAGCTTTCTTT. The chain is built from TRBV20-1 and TRBJ1-1; D not resolved. The CDR3 sequence is 14 residues long. CDR1 and CDR2 from the germline V gene are DFQATT and SNEGSKA (reference sequence). V lost 1 base and J lost 1, with 10 bases in between.

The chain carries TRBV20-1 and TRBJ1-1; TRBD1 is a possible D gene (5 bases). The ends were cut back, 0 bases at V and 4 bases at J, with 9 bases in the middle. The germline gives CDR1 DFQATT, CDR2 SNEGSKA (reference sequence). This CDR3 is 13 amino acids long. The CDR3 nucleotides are TGCAGTGCTAGAGAACTGACAGTCACTGAAGCTTTCTTT. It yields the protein CSARELTVTEAFF.

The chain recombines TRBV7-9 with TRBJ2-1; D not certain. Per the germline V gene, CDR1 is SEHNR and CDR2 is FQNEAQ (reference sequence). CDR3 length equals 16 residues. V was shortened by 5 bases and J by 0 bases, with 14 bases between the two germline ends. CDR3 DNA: TGTGCCAGCAGCCTCGAGCACATGAGCTCCTACAATGAGCAGTTCTTC. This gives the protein CASSLEHMSSYNEQFF.